These T cell receptor beta chains were read from a single sample in a study of blood T cell repertoires in COVID-19. The repertoire was sequenced with immunoSEQ multiplex PCR; TCRdb's copy has only in-frame clones and lacks some. Among 300,000 to 400,000 clones listed, 90% were seen once. Sequenced: PBMCs or T cells enriched from blood (not recorded which). The receptors come from a woman aged 25 to 39 who had been exposed to COVID-19. Each CDR3 is given with its conserved first and last residue. The order of the fields is J gene, V gene, CDR3 protein.

>TRBJ1-5|TRBV5-1
CASSDGTADSNQPQHF
>TRBJ1-2|TRBV14
CASSLGTGLSGYTF
>TRBJ1-6|TRBV4-2
CASSQTGLGRNSPLHF
>TRBJ1-5|TRBV7-6
CASSFPTDFNSNQPQHF
>TRBJ2-2|TRBV4-1
CASSRPGSNTGELFF
>TRBJ1-4|TRBV14
CASSQVQGANEKLFF
>TRBJ1-6|TRBV12-3/TRBV12-4
CASRDSNNSPLHF
>TRBJ1-4|TRBV7-2
CASSASGGYEKLFF
>TRBJ1-5|TRBV18
CASSPLDRAGQPQHF
>TRBJ2-7|TRBV5-4
CASSFGQGRGEQYF
>TRBJ1-1|TRBV18
CASSPQRGAAFF
>TRBJ2-6|TRBV5-1
CASSLGGSASGANVLTF
>TRBJ2-3|TRBV4-3
CASSYMTYSGLADVTDTQYF
>TRBJ2-2|TRBV6-5
CASSVSGGAPGELFF
>TRBJ2-2|TRBV19
CASKGQGYGELFF
>TRBJ1-2|TRBV4-3
CASSQDHSRGDYGYTF
>TRBJ2-1|TRBV7-2
CASRKSLAGGNEQFF
>TRBJ1-6|TRBV10-3
CAISRDREPDNSPLHF
>TRBJ2-2|TRBV7-9
CASSPALGGNTGELFF
>TRBJ1-1|TRBV6-6
CASLRQGTTEAFF
>TRBJ2-7|TRBV20-1
CSASVGQGRVGEQYF
>TRBJ2-1|TRBV4-3
CASSQLLPRKSSYNEQFF
>TRBJ2-3|TRBV4-3
CASSHRGGVGDTQYF
>TRBJ2-7|TRBV6-2/TRBV6-3
CASSGLGPSYEQYF
>TRBJ2-5|TRBV9
CASSVVAGEETQYF
>TRBJ1-2|TRBV24-1
CATSDPSGGDYGYTF